Presented here are 4 T cell receptor beta chains from one specimen sequenced in a study of cytomegalovirus exposure and HLA in healthy donors (dated by TCRdb to 2016 to 2017). Libraries were built with the immunoSEQ multiplex PCR assay. The multiplex PCR relied on a mix of 60 forward primers for TCR Vbeta segments and 13 reverse primers for TCR Jbeta segments. Imported from immuneACCESS, the table was reduced by TCRdb to in-frame sequences with V and J called. These copies leave out some clones; in studies compared against another copy, an unresolved V gene accounts for under half, and the cause of the remainder is not known. The sample includes about 140,000 clones, with around two thirds observed a single time. The biggest ten clones account for over 9.5% of the sample. Sequenced material: PBMCs. The origin of the receptors is a man between 25 and 39 years old in good health and CMV-seropositive.

The J gene is TRBJ1-2, the V gene TRBV19; possibly TRBD1 for D (5 bases). Trimming took off 0 bases at V and 8 bases at J, with 19 bases between the two ends. From germline, CDR1 is LNHDA and CDR2 SQIVND (reference sequence). The CDR3 is 16 amino acids. The CDR3 protein is CASSIEIWQGELGYTF. In DNA, the CDR3 is TGTGCCAGTAGTATAGAAATCTGGCAGGGTGAGTTGGGCTACACCTTC.

This chain uses TRBV7-2 with TRBJ2-7; a weak D match, TRBD2 (6 bases). Germline V lookup: CDR1 SGHTA, CDR2 FQGNSA. The V gene lost 5 bases and the J gene lost 0 bases, with 11 bases spanning the gap. The CDR3 runs 14 residues. In DNA form, the CDR3 reads TGTGCCAGCAGCCGGGACTGGAGCTCCTACGAGCAGTACTTC. Its translation: CASSRDWSSYEQYF.

The rearrangement links TRBV16 to TRBJ1-5; D is possibly TRBD1 (6 bases). This CDR3 is 18 amino acids long. With 0 bases removed from V and 0 bases from J, the gap between germline ends came to 15 bases. CDR1 KGHSY and CDR2 FQNENV come from the germline V gene. CDR3 protein: CASSQSAGAGYSNQPQHF. The CDR3 DNA follows: TGTGCCAGCAGCCAATCTGCAGGGGCCGGATATAGCAATCAGCCCCAGCATTTT.

Of note for this clone: The sample holds other DNA sequences that translate to the same CDR3. The rearrangement uses TRBV6-1 and TRBJ2-1, with D hard to call. Looked up from germline, CDR1 is MNHNS and CDR2 is SASEGT. This CDR3 has 12 residues. The ends were cut back, 2 bases at V and 8 bases at J, with 7 bases in the middle. The CDR3 DNA is TGTGCCAGCAGTGAATTGGGCGATGAGCAGTTCTTC. As protein: CASSELGDEQFF.